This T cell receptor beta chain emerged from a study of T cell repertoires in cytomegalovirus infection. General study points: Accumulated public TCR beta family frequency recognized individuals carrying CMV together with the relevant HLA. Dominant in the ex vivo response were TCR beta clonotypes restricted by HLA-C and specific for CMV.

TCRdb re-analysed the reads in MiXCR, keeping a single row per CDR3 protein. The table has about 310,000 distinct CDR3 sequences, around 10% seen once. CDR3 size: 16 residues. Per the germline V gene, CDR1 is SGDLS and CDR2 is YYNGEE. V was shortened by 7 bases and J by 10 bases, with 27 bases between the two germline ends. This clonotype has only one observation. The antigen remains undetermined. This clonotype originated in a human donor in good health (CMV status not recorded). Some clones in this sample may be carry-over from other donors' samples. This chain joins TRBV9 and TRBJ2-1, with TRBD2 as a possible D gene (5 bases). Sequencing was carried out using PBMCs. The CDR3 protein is CASGASSGNMDGEQFF. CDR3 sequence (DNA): TGTGCCAGCGGTGCTTCCTCCGGGAATATGGACGGGGAGCAGTTCTTC.